This T cell receptor beta chain appears in the sequencing data of a study of OX40 agonist ivuxolimab in advanced cancers. Study results and limitations: Low normalized T-cell clonal expansion was also seen in some nonresponders. At doses 0.1 to 3.0 mg/kg, CD4+ and CD8+ clones expanded. Among patients with partial responses at 0.1-3.0 mg/kg, clonal expansion was among the lowest. Average numbers of expanded clones were greater in CD8+ T cells than in CD4+.

Details on this clone: Its antigen remains unidentified.

This CDR3 comprises 15 residues. Germline V gene lookup returns CDR1 LNHDA and CDR2 SQIVND (reference sequence). V was cut by 1 base and J by 10 bases, with 14 bases left in between. Only in-frame clones appear in the TCRdb table, and some are missing; sequencing was by immunoSEQ multiplex PCR. This table holds around 100,000 clones, roughly nine tenths found once. The chain carries TRBV19 and TRBJ1-6, with D perhaps TRBD1 (6 bases). The sequencing used CD4+ or CD8+ T cells sorted from blood, collected in a trial of the OX40 agonist ivuxolimab. The clonotype originates from an adult with an advanced solid tumor such as melanoma, head and neck, liver or kidney cancer. CDR3 sequence reads: CASSIGPGARSPLHF. The DNA for the CDR3 is TGTGCCAGTAGTATAGGGCCGGGGGCAAGGTCACCCCTCCACTTT.